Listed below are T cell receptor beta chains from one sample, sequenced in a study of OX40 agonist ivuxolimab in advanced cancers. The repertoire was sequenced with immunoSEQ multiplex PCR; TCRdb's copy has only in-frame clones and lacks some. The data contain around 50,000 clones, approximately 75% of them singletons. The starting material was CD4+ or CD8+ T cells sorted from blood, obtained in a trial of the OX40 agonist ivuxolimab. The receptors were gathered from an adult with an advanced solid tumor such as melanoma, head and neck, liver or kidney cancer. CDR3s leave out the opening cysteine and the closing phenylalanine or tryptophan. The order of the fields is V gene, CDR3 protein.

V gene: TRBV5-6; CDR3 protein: ASSSLRGSTREKLF
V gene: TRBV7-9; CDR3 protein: ASSLGLASSYNSPLH
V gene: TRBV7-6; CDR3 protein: ASSLAAGAGSPLH
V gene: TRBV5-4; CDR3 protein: ASSPAGQSTDTQY
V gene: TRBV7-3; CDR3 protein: ASSLTPFNSPLH
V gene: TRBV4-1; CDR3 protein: AAGGASTDTQY
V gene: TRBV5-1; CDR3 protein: ASSRDRNYGYT
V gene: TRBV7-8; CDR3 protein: ASSDNYEQY
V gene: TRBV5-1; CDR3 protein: ASSETIQETQY
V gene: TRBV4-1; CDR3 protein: ASSQDIGIRDEQY
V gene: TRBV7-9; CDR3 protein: ASSQRMGPGANVLT
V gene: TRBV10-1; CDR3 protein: ASSPEGRTDTQY
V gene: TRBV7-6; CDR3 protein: ASSLEAGWDYGYT
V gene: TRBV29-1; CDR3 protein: SVERGRGTGELF
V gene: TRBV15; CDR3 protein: ATSRDLAGGTDTQY
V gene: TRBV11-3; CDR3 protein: ASRSPRDPEAF
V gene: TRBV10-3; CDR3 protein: AISERGSTDTQY
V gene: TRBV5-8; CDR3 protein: ASSSGRGPQH
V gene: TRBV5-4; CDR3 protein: ASSSGGSYGYT